One and the same sample provided the 31 T cell receptor beta chains below, sequenced in a study of blood T cells in healthy people across ages. Together with a sample-barcoded 5' primer, a J-beta primer mix was included in a second PCR lasting roughly 6 to 12 cycles. One entry per CDR3 protein, called by TCRdb with MiXCR from the 5' RACE reads. This repertoire shows hundreds of thousands of distinct CDR3 sequences, 55% to 70% found once; its top ten account for around 22%. Sequenced input: blood. These receptors were taken from a man aged 30 to 45 in good health.

The chain is built from TRBV5-1 and TRBJ2-1, with D perhaps TRBD2 (6 bases). V shed 3 bases and J shed 2 bases, with 6 bases lying between them. The V gene's germline CDR1 is SGHRS and CDR2 YFSETQ. The CDR3 is made up of 13 amino acids. The CDR3 DNA reads as TGCGCCAGCAGCTGGGAGGCCTACAATGAGCAGTTCTTC. Amino acid sequence: CASSWEAYNEQFF.

Ten or more counts support this clonotype. The gene calls are TRBV7-2 and TRBJ2-3; TRBD2 matches at 7 bases. This CDR3 contains 14 residues. Germline V CDR1 and CDR2: SGHTA, FQGNSA. Unmatched junction bases numbered 4, after V lost 6 bases and J lost 1 base. The CDR3 loop is CASSLAGGTDTQYF. The CDR3 nucleotides are TGTGCCAGCAGTTTGGCGGGGGGCACAGATACGCAGTATTTT. The entire variable domain, with the rest obtained from reference TRBV7-2 and TRBJ2-3, is as follows: GAGVSQSPSNKVTEKGKDVELRCDPISGHTALYWYRQSLGQGLEFLIYFQGNSAPDKSGLPSDRFSAERTGGSVSTLTIQRTQQEDSAVYLCASSLAGGTDTQYFGPGTRLTVL.

V gene TRBV20-1 combines with J gene TRBJ2-1; 8 positions agree with TRBD2. The J segment lost 6 bases and the V segment lost 3 bases, leaving 4 bases of the junction unmatched. The CDR3 consists of 13 residues. CDR1 is DFQATT and CDR2 is SNEGSKA in the germline V gene (reference sequence). In DNA, the CDR3 is TGCAGTGCTAGCGGGGGGGCTTTCAATGAGCAGTTCTTC. It is translated as CSASGGAFNEQFF.

The chain links TRBV11-2 to TRBJ2-3, with 11 nucleotides matching TRBD2. Germline trimming cut 5 bases from V and 5 bases from J; bases unmatched to any gene: 9. Germline V lookup: CDR1 SGHAT, CDR2 FQNNGV. This CDR3 contains 16 residues. CDR3 sequence reads: CASSPELAGAKDTQYF. In nucleotides, the CDR3 is TGTGCCAGCAGCCCCGAACTAGCGGGAGCCAAAGATACGCAGTATTTT.

V and J are TRBV7-8 and TRBJ1-1; 8 positions agree with TRBD1. V dropped 1 base and J dropped 4; count of bases not matched to a gene: 5. The length of the CDR3 is 15 residues. CDR1 is SGHVS, CDR2 FQNEAQ, per germline. In DNA, the CDR3 is TGTGCCAGCAGCTTAGAAAGGACAGGGCGCACTGAAGCTTTCTTT. Translated: CASSLERTGRTEAFF.

V is TRBV4-3 and J is TRBJ1-2; D unclear. The germline V gene encodes CDR1 LGHNA and CDR2 YSLEER. The CDR3 loop spans 14 amino acids. Trimming removed 0 bases from V and 4 bases from J, with 9 bases in between. The CDR3 coding sequence is TGCGCCAGCAGCCAAGAACCGAGGAGCTATGGCTACACCTTC. Translating it yields CASSQEPRSYGYTF.

The rearrangement joins TRBV3-1 to TRBJ2-5; the D is unclear. CDR1 LGHDT and CDR2 YNNKEL come from the germline V gene (reference sequence). The CDR3 runs to 16 residues. Trimming stripped 4 bases from V and 4 bases from J, with 19 bases between. The CDR3: CASSRSLHGPRETQYF. The CDR3 nucleotides read TGTGCCAGCAGCCGGTCTTTACACGGTCCCAGAGAGACCCAGTACTTC.

The chain employs TRBV7-3 and TRBJ2-1; D is unresolved. Deletions cut 1 base from V and 5 bases from J, with 6 bases between. The germline gives CDR1 SGHTA, CDR2 FQGTGA. The CDR3 totals 13 residues. DNA for the CDR3: TGTGCCAGCAGCTTAAGCTATGACAATGAGCAGTTCTTC. Translating gives CASSLSYDNEQFF.

The chain has TRBV7-9 and TRBJ2-3; TRBD2 might be the D (6 bases). The CDR3 runs 19 residues. Trimming shortened V by 7 bases and J by 5 bases, and 31 bases separated the two germline ends. CDR1 and CDR2 (germline): SEHNR, FQNEAQ (reference sequence). Here the CDR3 DNA reads TGTGCCAGCACTCTTCCAATTGGCGGGAACCAAGGTGGTGTAGATACGCAGTATTTT. Translated, it gives CASTLPIGGNQGGVDTQYF.

Only a few counts were recorded for this clonotype. The V gene is TRBV4-2, the J gene TRBJ1-1, with D unclear. This CDR3 contains 12 residues. Between the trimmed V and J ends, which lost 8 bases and 0 bases, there was a span of 7 bases. Germline CDR1 and CDR2: LGHNA and YNFKEQ. CDR3 nucleotide sequence: TGTGCCAGCTTCGGAGTGAACACTGAAGCTTTCTTT. This translates into CASFGVNTEAFF.

The chain joins TRBV7-8 to TRBJ2-1, with D perhaps TRBD1 (6 bases). The length of the CDR3 is 13 residues. Germline assignment: CDR1 SGHVS and CDR2 FQNEAQ. The V end lost 6 bases, the J end lost 5 bases, and 11 bases lay between the germline ends. Here the CDR3 reads CASRSDSNNEQFF. CDR3 DNA sequence: TGTGCCAGCAGATCGGACAGTAACAATGAGCAGTTCTTC.

The V call is TRBV10-3, the J call TRBJ2-7; 9 bases fit TRBD2. The CDR3 runs 16 residues. Germline V gene sequence: CDR1 ENHRY, CDR2 SYGVKD. V shed 4 bases, J shed 4 bases, and the junction held 11 bases outside the gene matches. The CDR3 here is CAISVGSLAGKYEQYF. CDR3 nucleotides: TGTGCCATCAGTGTGGGTTCACTAGCGGGTAAATACGAGCAGTACTTC.

The rearrangement joins TRBV5-1 to TRBJ1-3; a possible D gene is TRBD1 (5 bases). Germline CDR1 SGHRS, CDR2 YFSETQ. V shed 0 bases and J shed 0 bases, with 10 bases lying between them. The CDR3 runs 16 residues. The CDR3 sequence: CASSLGQQISGNTIYF. The CDR3 bases are TGCGCCAGCAGCTTGGGACAGCAAATCTCTGGAAACACCATATATTTT.

The chain recombines TRBV6-2 or TRBV6-3 with TRBJ2-6, with D perhaps TRBD2 (6 bases). V was trimmed by 5 bases and J by 0 bases, leaving 17 bases between them. The germline V gene encodes CDR1 MNHEY and CDR2 SVGEGT. This CDR3 has 18 residues. The CDR3 reads CASSRQAGYHSGANVLTF. CDR3 DNA: TGTGCCAGCAGTCGGCAGGCGGGGTATCACTCTGGGGCCAACGTCCTGACTTTC.

The rearrangement uses TRBV20-1 and TRBJ2-1, with D possibly TRBD2 on 5 matching bases. The V and J ends lost 1 base and 7 bases respectively, with 14 bases between them. Germline CDR1 DFQATT, CDR2 SNEGSKA (reference sequence). The CDR3 covers 14 residues. The CDR3 nucleotides are TGCAGTGCTAGAGGAGGAGCGGTCTGGAATGAGCAGTTCTTC. It yields the protein CSARGGAVWNEQFF.

The genes are TRBV6-4 and TRBJ2-4, with 9 bases matching TRBD1. Matching the DNA end better, TRBJ2-7 makes the J call doubtful. This CDR3 comprises 16 residues. Germline loops: CDR1 MRHNA, CDR2 SNTAGT. The CDR3 DNA is TGTGCCAGCAGAGGATGGACAGGGGTGATGGGATACGAGCAGTACTTC. It translates to CASRGWTGVMGYEQYF.

This clonotype showed up just a few times. The V call is TRBV28, the J call TRBJ2-5, with D tentatively TRBD2 (6 bases). The germline V gene has CDR1 MDHEN and CDR2 SYDVKM. V gave up 5 bases and J gave up 2 bases, with 15 bases separating them. The CDR3 runs to 15 residues. This chain's CDR3 is CASSVGGTLQETQYF. CDR3 DNA: TGTGCCAGCAGTGTCGGAGGGACCTTACAAGAGACCCAGTACTTC. The entire variable domain, with the rest obtained from reference TRBV28 and TRBJ2-5, is as follows: DVKVTQSSRYLVKRTGEKVFLECVQDMDHENMFWYRQDPGLGLRLIYFSYDVKMKEKGDIPEGYSVSREKKERFSLILESASTNQTSMYLCASSVGGTLQETQYFGPGTRLLVL.

Regarding this clonotype: At one end, the junction sequence differs from germline, possibly due to a read error. The J gene is TRBJ2-4, the V gene TRBV20-1; D call uncertain. With the DNA end fitting TRBJ2-7 better, the J assignment may be wrong. Germline CDR1 reads DFQATT; CDR2 reads SNEGSKA (reference sequence). The CDR3 runs to 10 residues. CDR3 loop: CGAGIYEQYF. Here the CDR3 DNA reads TGCGGTGCTGGAATCTACGAGCAGTACTTC.

This chain connects TRBV2 to TRBJ1-1; TRBD1 aligns across 8 bases. After removal of 7 bases from V and 6 bases from J, the junction contained 7 bases not matched to a gene. Germline V lookup: CDR1 SNHLY, CDR2 FYNNEI. The CDR3 length is 13 residues. CDR3 DNA sequence: TGTGCCAGCACTTGGACAGGGTTCGCTGAAGCTTTCTTT. This gives the protein CASTWTGFAEAFF.

The V gene is TRBV20-1, the J gene TRBJ1-4; 7 nucleotides line up with TRBD1. J gave up 4 bases and V 6 bases, and 8 bases lay outside the gene matches. CDR3 length equals 14 residues. Germline CDR1 and CDR2: DFQATT and SNEGSKA (reference sequence). Written as DNA, the CDR3 is TGCAGTGCGGGATCGACAGGGAATAATGAAAAACTGTTTTTT. This encodes CSAGSTGNNEKLFF.

This sequence joins TRBV2 and TRBJ2-7, with D tentatively TRBD1 (6 bases). The CDR3 totals 13 residues. V lost 3 bases and J lost 4, with 10 bases in between. The germline V gene has CDR1 SNHLY and CDR2 FYNNEI. The CDR3: CASSEGAKYEQYF. Here the CDR3 DNA reads TGTGCCAGCAGTGAGGGGGCCAAATACGAGCAGTACTTC.

About this clonotype itself: A read error may account for a junction end that differs from germline. The rearrangement uses TRBV7-2 and TRBJ2-3; 12 nucleotides line up with TRBD2. In germline, CDR1 is SGHTA, CDR2 FQGNSA. CDR3 length: 15 amino acids. The CDR3 protein is CASSLAGGNTDTQYF. The DNA for the CDR3 is TGTGCCAGCAGCCTAGCGGGGGGGAACACAGATACGCAGTATTTT.

This clonotype was picked up one time. The chain employs TRBV12-3 or TRBV12-4 and TRBJ2-7, with TRBD1 matching over 9 bases. V lost 10 bases and J lost 6; bases outside the gene matches: 19. The CDR3 extends over 16 amino acids. CDR3 DNA: TGTGCCATCACATTGGGGTACGGGACAGGGCAATCCGAGCAGTACTTC. As protein: CAITLGYGTGQSEQYF.

J is TRBJ2-3 and V is TRBV4-2; D uncertain. The CDR3 covers 13 residues. V was trimmed by 5 bases and J by 5 bases, leaving 11 bases between them. CDR1 and CDR2 from the germline V gene are LGHNA and YNFKEQ. This chain's CDR3 is CASSRSPVDTQYF. The CDR3 coding sequence is TGTGCCAGCAGCAGGTCCCCGGTAGATACGCAGTATTTT.

Points on this clonotype: A junction boundary mismatches the germline segment, possibly from a read error. The rearrangement joins TRBV11-1 to TRBJ2-1; 9 positions match TRBD1. The CDR3 has 21 residues. Germline V gene sequence: CDR1 SGHAT, CDR2 FQDESV (reference sequence). CDR3 coding DNA: TGTGCCAGCAGCCGGGCCCTCGGGCTCTCATGGGACAGGGAGAGTTGGGATGAGCTGTTCTTC. Residues: CASSRALGLSWDRESWDELFF.

V usage is TRBV29-1 and J usage is TRBJ1-1; unclear D gene. CDR1 and CDR2 (germline): SQVTM, ANQGSEA. The CDR3 runs to 14 residues. V was pared by 7 bases and J by 5 bases, with 20 bases between. Here the CDR3 reads CSDGGLGMSTEAFF. The CDR3 DNA follows: TGCAGCGACGGAGGGCTGGGGATGAGTACTGAAGCTTTCTTT.

This chain links TRBV3-1 with TRBJ2-3; D possibly corresponds to TRBD1 (6 bases). Trimming cost V 8 bases and J 6 bases, with 9 bases left between them. Looked up from germline, CDR1 is LGHDT and CDR2 is YNNKEL (reference sequence). The CDR3 contains 11 residues. This chain's CDR3 is CASERGDTQYF. In DNA, the CDR3 is TGTGCCAGCGAGAGGGGGGATACGCAGTATTTT.

The genes are TRBV5-6 and TRBJ1-4; the D gene is possibly TRBD1 (5 bases). The CDR3 runs to 15 residues. Trimming shortened V by 7 bases and J by 5 bases, and 18 bases separated the two germline ends. Germline values: CDR1 SGHDT, CDR2 YYEEEE. Written as DNA, the CDR3 is TGTGCCAGCGGAATTGCCGGGACGGGGAATGAAAAACTGTTTTTT. It encodes CASGIAGTGNEKLFF.

In nucleotides, the CDR3 is TGTGCCAGCAGTTACCCCCTTGGACAGCCGGCTAATGAAAAACTGTTTTTT. Translating it yields CASSYPLGQPANEKLFF. V usage is TRBV6-6 and J usage is TRBJ1-4, with D maybe TRBD1 (6 bases). Trimming removed 2 bases from V and 3 bases from J, with 16 bases in between. This CDR3 region has 17 residues. Germline V gives CDR1 MNHNY, CDR2 SVGAGI (reference sequence).

This sequence joins TRBV2 and TRBJ2-5, with TRBD1 as a possible D gene (5 bases). This CDR3 spans 15 amino acids. V was shortened by 0 bases and J by 5 bases, with 13 bases between the two germline ends. The germline CDR1 and CDR2 sequences are SNHLY and FYNNEI. The CDR3 nucleotides are TGTGCCAGCAGTGAAGCTCAGACAGCTGGGGAGACCCAGTACTTC. It encodes CASSEAQTAGETQYF.

A few counts support this clonotype. The gene calls are TRBV14 and TRBJ2-7; D might be TRBD2 (5 bases). The CDR3 consists of 12 residues. Per germline, CDR1 SGHDN and CDR2 FVKESK. Trimming left V 2 bases short and J 7 bases short, with 9 bases between. The CDR3 DNA reads as TGTGCCAGCAGCCAACCCGGGAATGAGCAGTACTTC. Translated: CASSQPGNEQYF.